This TCR beta chain was retrieved from a study of blood T cell repertoires in COVID-19. Turning to the study itself: The United States, Italy and Spain supplied acute and convalescent COVID-19 samples.

This CDR3 is built from 15 residues. Per germline, CDR1 MNHEY and CDR2 SVGAGI. V lost 6 bases, J lost 10 bases, and 19 bases lay in between. In the source study's methods: The authors estimated nucleated cell counts from reference gene primer amplification. Clones were sequenced by immunoSEQ multiplex PCR, and TCRdb holds only the in-frame ones, with some missing. The V and J calls and clone size come from that table; D and trimming were worked out from the DNA. The sample gives about 80,000 clones, approximately 78% of which show up once; approximately 39% is in the top ten. This clone has just a few counts.

The clonotype was recovered from a woman in her 70s with acute or convalescent COVID-19. The sequencing sample was made of peripheral blood. The genes are TRBV6-5 and TRBJ2-6, with D maybe TRBD1 (6 bases). CDR3 nucleotide sequence: TGTGCCAGCAGCCGATTAGAGGGACAAATAAACGTCCTGACTTTC. As protein: CASSRLEGQINVLTF.